The 22 T cell receptor beta chains reported below all come from one sample, sequenced in a study of graft-versus-host responses after intestinal transplantation. Produced via immunoSEQ multiplex PCR; TCRdb's table is partial and in-frame only. The sample has about 25,000 clones, just under 40% seen once; the top ten hold around 0.66%. The sample consisted of alloreactive CD4+ T cells from a mixed lymphocyte reaction culture, taken before intestinal transplant. Subset specified: CFSE-low proliferating T cells sorted from roughly six-day pre-transplant mixed lymphocyte reaction (GvH or HvG direction). These receptors originate from a human patient who received an intestinal transplant.

The V gene is TRBV18, the J gene TRBJ1-1; possibly TRBD1 for D (5 bases). CDR3 size: 15 residues. V was clipped by 2 bases and J by 5 bases, with 15 bases between them. Germline CDR1 and CDR2: KGHSH and LQKENI. The CDR3 sequence is CASSPSFHRLTEAFF. CDR3 bases: TGTGCCAGCTCACCATCCTTTCACAGGCTAACTGAAGCTTTCTTT.

This clone has more than one count but fewer than ten. The chain carries TRBV5-1 and TRBJ2-5, with a possible D match to TRBD2 (5 bases). V was cut by 0 bases and J by 5 bases, with 11 bases left in between. This CDR3 region has 14 residues. Per the germline V gene, CDR1 is SGHRS and CDR2 is YFSETQ. CDR3 in amino acids: CASSLGVRRETQYF. The CDR3 DNA is TGCGCCAGCAGCTTGGGAGTCAGGAGGGAGACCCAGTACTTC. The full variable domain, rest sourced from reference TRBV5-1 and TRBJ2-5, is KAGVTQTPRYLIKTRGQQVTLSCSPISGHRSVSWYQQTPGQGLQFLFEYFSETQRNKGNFPGRFSGRQFSNSRSEMNVSTLELGDSALYLCASSLGVRRETQYFGPGTRLLVL.

This clone has only one observation. This chain links TRBV15 with TRBJ2-5, with a possible D match to TRBD2 (6 bases). Matching the DNA end better, TRBJ2-7 makes the J call doubtful. The CDR3 covers 14 residues. Germline V gene sequence: CDR1 LNHNV, CDR2 YYDKDF (reference sequence). CDR3 amino acids: CATSRERLAYEQYF. The CDR3 DNA reads as TGTGCCACCAGCAGAGAAAGACTAGCCTACGAGCAGTACTTC.

V and J are TRBV7-9 and TRBJ2-1, with TRBD1 identical over 9 bases. The V gene end was trimmed by 6 bases and the J gene end by 2 bases; junction bases not matched to a gene: 17. This CDR3 is built from 19 residues. Germline V lookup: CDR1 SEHNR, CDR2 FQNEAQ (reference sequence). CDR3 DNA: TGTGCCAGCAGTCCCATTCAGGGTTACAGGGGGCCTCCCTACAATGAGCAGTTCTTC. Translating gives CASSPIQGYRGPPYNEQFF.

By share, this clone ranks as medium-sized. The chain joins TRBV5-8 to TRBJ1-5, with D unclear. The CDR3 length is 17 residues. Germline loops: CDR1 SGHTS, CDR2 YDEGEE. Trimming left V 0 bases short and J 2 bases short, with 15 bases between. CDR3 sequence (DNA): TGTGCCAGCAGCTTGGTGTACACCACTAGCGGCAATCAGCCCCAGCATTTT. Its translation: CASSLVYTTSGNQPQHF.

This sequence joins TRBV11-3 and TRBJ1-1; a weak D match, TRBD1 (6 bases). The germline V and J ends were trimmed by 1 base and 4 bases, with 13 bases remaining between them. From germline, CDR1 is SGHNT and CDR2 YENEEA. CDR3 size: 15 residues. The CDR3 DNA is TGTGCCAGCAGCTTAGCTGGGGGCCGGAGCACTGAAGCTTTCTTT. It specifies CASSLAGGRSTEAFF.

The CDR3 coding sequence is TGTGCCAGCAGTGGTTTACTAGCGGGGGCTAAGGAGACCCAGTACTTC. This codes for CASSGLLAGAKETQYF. The chain has TRBV2 and TRBJ2-5; 11 bases fit TRBD2. V lost 4 bases to trimming and J lost 5 bases; unmatched junction nucleotides: 9. The CDR3 length is 16 residues. Germline CDR1 SNHLY, CDR2 FYNNEI.

V gene TRBV28 combines with J gene TRBJ2-4; tentative D call: TRBD1 (5 bases). CDR3 size: 21 residues. Trimming removed 3 bases at V and 8 bases at J, with 35 bases between. Germline CDR1 MDHEN, CDR2 SYDVKM. The CDR3 protein is CASSFFRRQITSRMGRDIQYF. The CDR3 coding sequence is TGTGCCAGCAGTTTCTTTCGCCGACAGATAACAAGCCGGATGGGTCGGGACATTCAGTACTTC.

This clone turned up a few times. V and J are TRBV6-5 and TRBJ2-7; D may be TRBD2 (7 bases). CDR1 MNHEY and CDR2 SVGAGI come from the germline V gene. This CDR3 has 13 amino acids. Trimming shortened V by 8 bases and J by 7 bases, and 18 bases separated the two germline ends. The CDR3 DNA is TGTGCCAGCGGAAAAACCGGGGGGCGGGAGCAGTACTTC. It codes for CASGKTGGREQYF.

This chain connects TRBV29-1 to TRBJ1-1; D is unclear. V lost 4 bases and J lost 0, with 12 bases in between. This CDR3 comprises 14 residues. Germline CDR1 and CDR2: SQVTM and ANQGSEA. DNA of the CDR3: TGCAGCGTTGGAGGTACCATCATGAACACTGAAGCTTTCTTT. Translation gives CSVGGTIMNTEAFF.

The genes are TRBV6-4 and TRBJ1-2, with D possibly matching TRBD1 (6 bases). V dropped 0 bases and J dropped 5 bases, with 7 bases sitting between them. Germline V lookup: CDR1 MRHNA, CDR2 SNTAGT. The CDR3 loop spans 13 amino acids. This CDR3 reads CASSDSTGYGYTF. CDR3 DNA sequence: TGTGCCAGCAGTGACTCGACAGGTTATGGCTACACCTTC.

This chain connects TRBV27 to TRBJ1-2; 8 bases agree with TRBD1. This CDR3 contains 13 residues. CDR1 is MNHEY, CDR2 SMNVEV, per germline (reference sequence). The ends lost 4 bases at V and 3 bases at J; junction bases unmatched: 1. In DNA form, the CDR3 reads TGTGCCAGCAGTTCAGGGGGCTACTATGGCTACACCTTC. Its protein is CASSSGGYYGYTF.

The J gene is TRBJ1-2, the V gene TRBV6-5; TRBD1 matches at 7 bases. Losses at the gene ends were 5 bases for V and 5 bases for J; bases not matched to a gene: 2. In germline, CDR1 is MNHEY, CDR2 SVGAGI. This CDR3 region has 12 residues. The CDR3, as DNA: TGTGCCAGCAGTGACAGGGTTTATGGCTACACCTTC. Protein sequence: CASSDRVYGYTF.

This chain links TRBV6-4 with TRBJ1-2; 9 bases align to TRBD1. The CDR3 runs to 16 residues. Germline V gene data show CDR1 as MRHNA and CDR2 as SNTAGT. V trimming: 4 bases; J trimming: 8 bases; junction bases outside the gene matches: 14. CDR3 in DNA: TGTGCCAGCAGTGTTGGACAGGGGATCGGACTGGGAGGCTACACCTTC. It encodes CASSVGQGIGLGGYTF.

This chain uses TRBV2 with TRBJ2-5; 12 bases are shared with TRBD1. The CDR3 has 14 residues. The germline V gene has CDR1 SNHLY and CDR2 FYNNEI. V shed 7 bases and J 5 bases; nucleotides not matched to a gene: 5. CDR3 sequence reads: CASTRDRGLETQYF. The CDR3 DNA reads as TGTGCCAGCACTAGGGACAGGGGGCTGGAGACCCAGTACTTC.

The chain uses TRBV5-4 and TRBJ1-3; possible D gene TRBD1, 6 bases. The germline gives CDR1 SGHNT, CDR2 YYREEE (reference sequence). V lost 0 bases, J lost 5 bases, and 12 bases lay in between. This CDR3 is built from 15 residues. CDR3 sequence: CASSLGPGQRNTIYF. The CDR3 coding sequence is TGTGCCAGCAGCTTGGGCCCGGGACAACGAAACACCATATATTTT. The full variable domain, in which reference TRBV5-4 and TRBJ1-3 provide the parts outside the CDR3, is ETGVTQSPTHLIKTRGQQVTLRCSSQSGHNTVSWYQQALGQGPQFIFQYYREEENGRGNFPPRFSGLQFPNYSSELNVNALELDDSALYLCASSLGPGQRNTIYFGEGSWLTVV.

Relative to its sample, this clone is medium-sized (0.01 to 0.1%). This rearrangement joins TRBV10-1 to TRBJ1-4, with 9 bases that match TRBD1. There are 14 residues in the CDR3. The J segment lost 2 bases and the V segment lost 6 bases, leaving 1 base of the junction unmatched. From germline, CDR1 is WNHNN and CDR2 SYGVQD (reference sequence). The CDR3 DNA follows: TGCGCCAGCAGAGGACAGGGGACTAATGAAAAACTGTTTTTT. Its protein is CASRGQGTNEKLFF.

The rearrangement joins TRBV30 to TRBJ2-7; unclear D gene. The length of the CDR3 is 14 residues. Trimming stripped 7 bases from V and 0 bases from J, with 16 bases between. Germline V gene sequence: CDR1 GTSNPN, CDR2 SVGIG (reference sequence). CDR3 bases: TGTGCCTCCTCTGCCGCCCTAAACTCCTACGAGCAGTACTTC. This gives the protein CASSAALNSYEQYF.

This clone has just a few counts. The chain links TRBV5-1 to TRBJ1-1; TRBD1 agrees at 7 bases. CDR1 SGHRS and CDR2 YFSETQ come from the germline V gene. The V segment lost 4 bases and the J segment 5 bases; nucleotides outside the gene matches: 11. This CDR3 region has 15 residues. The CDR3 coding sequence is TGCGCCAGCAGCCCATGGACAGGCGCGGGGACTGAAGCTTTCTTT. Translated: CASSPWTGAGTEAFF.

The DNA for the CDR3 is TGTGCTAGTGGTTCTGGGAGCGCTAGCAATCAGCCCCAGCATTTT. The encoded protein is CASGSGSASNQPQHF. The V call is TRBV12-5, the J call TRBJ1-5; D call uncertain. The CDR3 contains 15 residues. V was pared by 4 bases and J by 0 bases, with 10 bases between. CDR1 is LGHNT, CDR2 FRNRAP, per germline.

V usage is TRBV5-8 and J usage is TRBJ1-4; 7 positions agree with TRBD1. Germline CDR1 is SGHTS and CDR2 is YDEGEE. There are 15 residues in the CDR3. Trimming took 4 bases from V and 2 from J; bases not matched to a gene: 5. CDR3 sequence reads: CASSDRVRTNEKLFF. The CDR3 nucleotides read TGTGCCAGCAGCGACAGGGTCAGGACTAATGAAAAACTGTTTTTT.

A note on this clone: One junction end disagrees with the germline gene, perhaps due to a read error. The genes are TRBV6-5 and TRBJ1-6, with TRBD1 as a possible D gene (5 bases). The germline V gene encodes CDR1 MNHEY and CDR2 SVGAGI. This CDR3 is built from 14 residues. In DNA form, the CDR3 reads TGTGCCAGCAGTGAATATGGGAGGGGAGGACGATTCGACTTT. This sequence encodes CASSEYGRGGRFDF.